This section outlines one T cell receptor beta chain sequence together with its context. Antigen: not known. The PCR made use of 60 Vbeta and 13 Jbeta primers. Produced via immunoSEQ multiplex PCR; TCRdb's table is partial and in-frame only. Among over 200,000 clones listed, around four fifths were seen once. CDR1 and CDR2 from the germline V gene are MDHEN and SYDVKM. V lost 5 bases and J lost 0, with 11 bases in between. CDR3 length: 14 residues. This specimen belongs to a study of cytomegalovirus exposure and HLA in healthy donors. For the study at large: An early release of data contained tens of millions of unique TCRs, which came from HLA-typed donors. Study-wide results and caveats: The classifier, whose performance was assessed in both the original and validation cohorts, reportedly diagnosed cytomegalovirus status with high specificity and sensitivity. There were three CMV-associated chains whose specificity for CMV antigens was confirmed in vitro. Near-uniform donor sequencing depth was presumed by presence/absence analyses.

V gene TRBV28 combines with J gene TRBJ2-7; D uncertain. Source material: PBMCs. This sequence was found in a male donor in good health and CMV-seronegative. In DNA, the CDR3 is TGTGCCAGCAGTGGCAGGTCCGGCTCCTACGAGCAGTACTTC. It encodes CASSGRSGSYEQYF.